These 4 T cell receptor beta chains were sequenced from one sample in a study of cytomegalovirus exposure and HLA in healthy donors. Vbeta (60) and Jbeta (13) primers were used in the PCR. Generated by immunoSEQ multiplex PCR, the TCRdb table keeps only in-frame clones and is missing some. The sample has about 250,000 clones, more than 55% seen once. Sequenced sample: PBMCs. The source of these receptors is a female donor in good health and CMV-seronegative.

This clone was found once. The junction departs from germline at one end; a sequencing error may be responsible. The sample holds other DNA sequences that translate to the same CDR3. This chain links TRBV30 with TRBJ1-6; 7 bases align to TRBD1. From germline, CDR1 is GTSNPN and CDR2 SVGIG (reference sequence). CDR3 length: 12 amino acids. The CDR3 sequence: CALTGDNSPLHF. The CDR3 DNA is TGTGCACTTACAGGGGATAATTCCCCCCTCCACTTT.

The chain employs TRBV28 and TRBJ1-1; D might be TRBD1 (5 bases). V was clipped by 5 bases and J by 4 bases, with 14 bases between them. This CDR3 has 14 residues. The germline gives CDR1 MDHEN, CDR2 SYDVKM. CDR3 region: CASSMGTDGTEAFF. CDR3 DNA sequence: TGTGCCAGCAGTATGGGGACTGATGGCACTGAAGCTTTCTTT. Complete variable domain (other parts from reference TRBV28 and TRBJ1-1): DVKVTQSSRYLVKRTGEKVFLECVQDMDHENMFWYRQDPGLGLRLIYFSYDVKMKEKGDIPEGYSVSREKKERFSLILESASTNQTSMYLCASSMGTDGTEAFFGQGTRLTVV.

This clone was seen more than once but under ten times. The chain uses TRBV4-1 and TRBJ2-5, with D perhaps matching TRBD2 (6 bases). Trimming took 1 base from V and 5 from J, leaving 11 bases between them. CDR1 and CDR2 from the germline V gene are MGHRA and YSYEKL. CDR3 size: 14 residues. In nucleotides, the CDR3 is TGCGCCAGCAGCCAAGTGACTAGTCAGGAGACCCAGTACTTC. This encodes CASSQVTSQETQYF.

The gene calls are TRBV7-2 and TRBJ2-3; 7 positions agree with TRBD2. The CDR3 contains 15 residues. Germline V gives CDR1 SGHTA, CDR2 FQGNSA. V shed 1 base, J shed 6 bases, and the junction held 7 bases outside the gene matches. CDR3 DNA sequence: TGTGCCAGCAGCTTAGGGGGGAGGGCCTTTGATACGCAGTATTTT. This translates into CASSLGGRAFDTQYF.